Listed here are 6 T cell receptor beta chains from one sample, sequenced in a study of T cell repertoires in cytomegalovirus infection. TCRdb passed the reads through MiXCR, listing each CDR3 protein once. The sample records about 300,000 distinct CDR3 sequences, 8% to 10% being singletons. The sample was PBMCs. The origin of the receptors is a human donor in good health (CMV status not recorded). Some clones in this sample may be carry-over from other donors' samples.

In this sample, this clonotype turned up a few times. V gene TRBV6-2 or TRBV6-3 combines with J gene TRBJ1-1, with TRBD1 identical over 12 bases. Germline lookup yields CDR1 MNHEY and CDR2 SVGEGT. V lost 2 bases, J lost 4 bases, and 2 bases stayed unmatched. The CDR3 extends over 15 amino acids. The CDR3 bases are TGTGCCAGCAGTTACACGGGACAGGGGGCCACTGAAGCTTTCTTT. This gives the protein CASSYTGQGATEAFF.

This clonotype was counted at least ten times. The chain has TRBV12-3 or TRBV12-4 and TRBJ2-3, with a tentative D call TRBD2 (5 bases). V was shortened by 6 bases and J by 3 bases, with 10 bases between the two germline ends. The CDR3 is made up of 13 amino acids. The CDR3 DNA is TGTGCCAGCAGACTAGACTTGACAGATACGCAGTATTTT. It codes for CASRLDLTDTQYF.

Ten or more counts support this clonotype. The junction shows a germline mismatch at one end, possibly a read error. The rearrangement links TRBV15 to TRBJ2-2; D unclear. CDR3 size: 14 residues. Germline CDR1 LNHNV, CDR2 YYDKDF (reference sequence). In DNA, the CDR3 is TGTGCCACCAGCAGAGATTGGAACCCCGGGGAGCTGTTTTTT. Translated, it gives CATSRDWNPGELFF.

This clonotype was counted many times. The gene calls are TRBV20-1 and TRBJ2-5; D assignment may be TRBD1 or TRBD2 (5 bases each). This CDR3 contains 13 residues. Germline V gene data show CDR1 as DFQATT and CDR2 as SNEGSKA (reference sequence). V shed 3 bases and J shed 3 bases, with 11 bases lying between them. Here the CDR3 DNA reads TGCAGTGCTAGTCTAAGGGGAGAAGAGACCCAGTACTTC. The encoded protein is CSASLRGEETQYF.

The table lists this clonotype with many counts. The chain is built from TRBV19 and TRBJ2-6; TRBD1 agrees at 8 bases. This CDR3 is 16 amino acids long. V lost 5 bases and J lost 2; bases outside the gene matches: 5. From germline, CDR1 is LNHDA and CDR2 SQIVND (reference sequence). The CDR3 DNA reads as TGTGCCAGTAGTTCTGGACAGGGAGCTGGGGCCAACGTCCTGACTTTC. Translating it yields CASSSGQGAGANVLTF.

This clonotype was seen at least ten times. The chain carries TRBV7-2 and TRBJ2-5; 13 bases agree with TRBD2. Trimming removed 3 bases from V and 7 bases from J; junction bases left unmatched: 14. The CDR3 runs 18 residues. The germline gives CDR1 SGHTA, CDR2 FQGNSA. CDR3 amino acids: CASSFLGATSGGAGTQYF. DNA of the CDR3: TGTGCCAGCAGCTTCTTAGGAGCCACTAGCGGGGGGGCGGGGACCCAGTACTTC.